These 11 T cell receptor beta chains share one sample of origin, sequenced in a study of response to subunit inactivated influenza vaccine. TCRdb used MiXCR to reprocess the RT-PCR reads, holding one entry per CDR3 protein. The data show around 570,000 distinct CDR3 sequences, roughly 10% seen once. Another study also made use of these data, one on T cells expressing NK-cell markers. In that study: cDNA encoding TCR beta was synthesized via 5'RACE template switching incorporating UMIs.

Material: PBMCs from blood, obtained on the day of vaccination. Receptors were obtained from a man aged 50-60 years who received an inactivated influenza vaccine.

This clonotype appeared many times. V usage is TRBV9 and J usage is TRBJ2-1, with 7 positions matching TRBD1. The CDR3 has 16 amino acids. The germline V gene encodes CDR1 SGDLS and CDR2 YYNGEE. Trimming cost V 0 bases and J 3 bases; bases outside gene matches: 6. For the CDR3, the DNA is TGTGCCAGCAGCGTAGGAGGGCAGGGGGTCTACAATGAGCAGTTCTTC. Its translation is CASSVGGQGVYNEQFF.

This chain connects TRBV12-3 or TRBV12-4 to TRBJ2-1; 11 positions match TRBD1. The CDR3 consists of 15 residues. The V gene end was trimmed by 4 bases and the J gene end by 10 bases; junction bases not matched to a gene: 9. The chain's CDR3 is CASSWPGQGGREQFF. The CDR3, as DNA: TGTGCCAGCAGTTGGCCGGGACAGGGGGGTCGGGAGCAGTTCTTC.

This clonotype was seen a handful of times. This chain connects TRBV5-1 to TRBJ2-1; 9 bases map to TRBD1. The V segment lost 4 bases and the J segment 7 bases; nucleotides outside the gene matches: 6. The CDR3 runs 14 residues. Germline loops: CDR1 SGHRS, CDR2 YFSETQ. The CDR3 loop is CASSLWTGANEQFF. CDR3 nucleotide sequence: TGCGCCAGCAGCCTCTGGACAGGGGCAAATGAGCAGTTCTTC.

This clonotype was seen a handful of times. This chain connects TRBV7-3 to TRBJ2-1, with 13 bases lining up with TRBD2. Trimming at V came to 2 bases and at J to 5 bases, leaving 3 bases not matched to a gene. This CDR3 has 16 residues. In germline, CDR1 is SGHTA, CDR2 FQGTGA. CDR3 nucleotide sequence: TGTGCCAGCAGCTTATCGGGGACTAGCGGGGACAATGAGCAGTTCTTC. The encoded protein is CASSLSGTSGDNEQFF.

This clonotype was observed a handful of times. CDR3 in DNA: TGTGCCAGCAGCAGAGGGAAGGGTGGACGGGAAGAGACCCAGTACTTC. Protein sequence: CASSRGKGGREETQYF. V and J are TRBV11-2 and TRBJ2-5; possibly TRBD2 for D (5 bases). V lost 5 bases and J lost 3, with 19 bases in between. CDR1 and CDR2 (germline): SGHAT, FQNNGV. The CDR3 totals 16 residues.

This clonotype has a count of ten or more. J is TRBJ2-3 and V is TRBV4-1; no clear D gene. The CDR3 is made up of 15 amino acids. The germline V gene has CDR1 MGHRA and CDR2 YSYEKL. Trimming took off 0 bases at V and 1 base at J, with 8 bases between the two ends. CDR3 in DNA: TGCGCCAGCAGCCAAGAAGAGCGTGGCACAGATACGCAGTATTTT. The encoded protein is CASSQEERGTDTQYF.

The DNA for the CDR3 is TGTGCCAGCAGCCAAAATCCCGGAAAAATGGTGAATGAGCAGTTCTTC. Translating it yields CASSQNPGKMVNEQFF. The chain links TRBV4-2 to TRBJ2-1, with D unclear. V was trimmed by 2 bases and J by 7 bases, leaving 18 bases between them. This CDR3 spans 16 amino acids. In germline, CDR1 is LGHNA, CDR2 YNFKEQ.

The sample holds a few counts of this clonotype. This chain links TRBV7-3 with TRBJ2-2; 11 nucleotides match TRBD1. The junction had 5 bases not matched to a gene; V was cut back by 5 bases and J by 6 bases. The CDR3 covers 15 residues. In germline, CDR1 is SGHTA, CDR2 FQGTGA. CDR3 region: CASSGQGARAGELFF. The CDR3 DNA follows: TGTGCCAGCAGCGGACAGGGGGCTCGGGCCGGGGAGCTGTTTTTT.

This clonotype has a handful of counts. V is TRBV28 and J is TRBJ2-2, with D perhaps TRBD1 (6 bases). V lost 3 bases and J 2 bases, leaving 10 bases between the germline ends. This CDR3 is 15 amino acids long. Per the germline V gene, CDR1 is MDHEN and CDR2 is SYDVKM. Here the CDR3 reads CASSFLDRNTGELFF. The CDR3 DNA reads TGTGCCAGCAGTTTTCTGGACAGAAACACCGGGGAGCTGTTTTTT.

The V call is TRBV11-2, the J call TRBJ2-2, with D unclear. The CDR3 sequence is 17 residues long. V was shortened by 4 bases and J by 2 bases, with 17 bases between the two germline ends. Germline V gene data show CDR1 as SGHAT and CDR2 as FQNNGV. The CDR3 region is CASSSPLSLVNTGELFF. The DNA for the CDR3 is TGTGCCAGCAGCTCCCCCTTGAGTCTAGTAAACACCGGGGAGCTGTTTTTT. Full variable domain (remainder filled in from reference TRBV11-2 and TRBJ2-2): EAGVAQSPRYKIIEKRQSVAFWCNPISGHATLYWYQQILGQGPKLLIQFQNNGVVDDSQLPKDRFSAERLKGVDSTLKIQPAKLEDSAVYLCASSSPLSLVNTGELFFGEGSRLTVL.

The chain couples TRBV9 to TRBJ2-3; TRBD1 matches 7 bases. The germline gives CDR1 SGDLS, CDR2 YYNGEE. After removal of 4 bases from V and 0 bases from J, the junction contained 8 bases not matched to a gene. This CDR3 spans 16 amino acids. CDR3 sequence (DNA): TGTGCCAGCAGCTTAACCGGGACAGCTAGCACAGATACGCAGTATTTT. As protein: CASSLTGTASTDTQYF.